These 13 T cell receptor beta chains were sequenced from one sample in a study of post-analysis software for immune sequencing data. Antigens for these TCRs are unknown. Researchers reported that TCR beta cDNA libraries carried unique molecular identifiers. TCRdb redid the calling of the PCR reads with MiXCR, one entry per CDR3 protein. The sample lists 740,000 or so distinct CDR3 sequences, approximately 53% occurring once. Study-level points and caveats: TRBV segments more frequent in patients than in controls numbered five and included TRBV5-6, TRBV5-1 and TRBV20-1.

Sequences were obtained from blood. Receptors originate from a girl aged 10-17 years with multiple sclerosis.

The gene calls are TRBV7-6 and TRBJ2-5; TRBD2 is a possible D gene (5 bases). V gave up 2 bases and J gave up 5 bases, with 12 bases separating them. CDR3 length: 14 amino acids. The V gene's germline CDR1 is SGHVS and CDR2 FNYEAQ. CDR3 DNA sequence: TGTGCCAGCAGCTTATTGGCAAGAGGGGAGACCCAGTACTTC. Amino acids: CASSLLARGETQYF.

This clonotype turned up a few times. This chain joins TRBV4-1 and TRBJ2-5, with 11 bases aligning to TRBD2. Trimming cost V 1 base and J 4 bases; bases outside gene matches: 2. The CDR3 length is 15 residues. Germline V CDR1 and CDR2: MGHRA, YSYEKL. In DNA form, the CDR3 reads TGCGCCAGCAGCCAAGTACTAGCGGGAGTAGAGACCCAGTACTTC. Protein product: CASSQVLAGVETQYF.

This clonotype was counted a few times. This chain connects TRBV15 to TRBJ2-7, with TRBD2 identical over 9 bases. Losses at the gene ends were 4 bases for V and 0 bases for J; bases not matched to a gene: 10. CDR3 length: 17 amino acids. CDR1 is LNHNV and CDR2 is YYDKDF in the germline V gene (reference sequence). CDR3 loop: CATSTILAGLLSYEQYF. In DNA, the CDR3 is TGTGCCACCAGCACCATACTAGCGGGTCTCCTCTCCTACGAGCAGTACTTC.

This clonotype was observed a single time. The rearrangement joins TRBV12-5 to TRBJ2-3; no clear D. The CDR3 runs 17 residues. Germline assignment: CDR1 LGHNT and CDR2 FRNRAP. V lost 1 base and J 3 bases, leaving 17 bases between the germline ends. In DNA form, the CDR3 reads TGTGCTAGTGGTTTGGGGCCCCGGTCGTCGCCGACAGATACGCAGTATTTT. Amino acid sequence: CASGLGPRSSPTDTQYF.

The table lists this clonotype with a few counts. The J gene is TRBJ1-1, the V gene TRBV5-1, with D perhaps matching TRBD1 (5 bases). The CDR3 covers 14 residues. CDR1 SGHRS and CDR2 YFSETQ come from the germline V gene. Trimming removed 4 bases at V and 4 bases at J, with 14 bases between. The CDR3 DNA reads TGCGCCAGCAGCCCGGGGCAGATTTCCACTGAAGCTTTCTTT. This codes for CASSPGQISTEAFF. The whole variable domain, filled in from reference TRBV5-1 and TRBJ1-1, reads KAGVTQTPRYLIKTRGQQVTLSCSPISGHRSVSWYQQTPGQGLQFLFEYFSETQRNKGNFPGRFSGRQFSNSRSEMNVSTLELGDSALYLCASSPGQISTEAFFGQGTRLTVV.

There are many counts of this clonotype. The rearrangement uses TRBV29-1 and TRBJ2-3, with D unresolved. With 3 bases removed from V and 0 bases from J, the gap between germline ends came to 4 bases. CDR3 size: 12 residues. Germline V lookup: CDR1 SQVTM, CDR2 ANQGSEA. The CDR3 protein is CSVDISTDTQYF. The CDR3 nucleotides are TGCAGCGTTGATATCAGCACAGATACGCAGTATTTT.

The chain links TRBV29-1 to TRBJ2-3, with D unclear. The CDR3 has 10 amino acids. Germline CDR1 SQVTM, CDR2 ANQGSEA. Trimming shortened V by 4 bases and J by 5 bases, and 4 bases separated the two germline ends. The CDR3 region is CSVVVDTQYF. The CDR3 DNA follows: TGCAGCGTTGTGGTAGATACGCAGTATTTT.

The chain couples TRBV20-1 to TRBJ2-3; tentative D call: TRBD1 (5 bases). CDR1 and CDR2 from the germline V gene are DFQATT and SNEGSKA (reference sequence). CDR3 size: 11 residues. The V gene lost 8 bases and the J gene lost 1 base, with 7 bases spanning the gap. CDR3 nucleotide sequence: TGCAGTTGCAGGGGCACAGATACGCAGTATTTT. Translating gives CSCRGTDTQYF.

A single count supports this clonotype. The chain combines TRBV20-1 with TRBJ2-3, with D tentatively TRBD1 (5 bases). The CDR3 runs 15 residues. V lost 0 bases and J lost 4, with 14 bases in between. Germline values: CDR1 DFQATT, CDR2 SNEGSKA (reference sequence). This CDR3 reads CSARDARDRADTQYF. The CDR3 DNA reads as TGCAGTGCTAGAGATGCCAGGGATCGTGCAGATACGCAGTATTTT.

This chain joins TRBV19 and TRBJ2-4; 7 positions match TRBD2. TRBJ2-7 matches the DNA end more closely, so the J call is doubtful. The CDR3 is made up of 14 amino acids. Germline V gene lookup returns CDR1 LNHDA and CDR2 SQIVND (reference sequence). The chain's CDR3 is CASSIGGIGGEQYF. As DNA, the CDR3 is TGTGCCAGTAGTATCGGGGGGATCGGTGGCGAGCAGTACTTC.

This clonotype came up a few times. The V and J genes are TRBV11-1 and TRBJ2-7; 7 positions match TRBD1. V shed 2 bases and J 5 bases; nucleotides not matched to a gene: 6. Per the germline V gene, CDR1 is SGHAT and CDR2 is FQDESV (reference sequence). This CDR3 has 14 amino acids. CDR3 DNA sequence: TGTGCCAGCAGCTTAAACAGGGGAATCCACGAGCAGTACTTC. It encodes CASSLNRGIHEQYF.

This sequence joins TRBV15 and TRBJ2-5; D remains unclear. The better agreement between TRBJ2-7 and the DNA end casts doubt on the J call. CDR1 is LNHNV, CDR2 YYDKDF, per germline (reference sequence). This CDR3 has 13 residues. The CDR3 nucleotides are TGTGCCACCAGCAGAGATCAAGGGTACGAGCAGTACTTC. Protein sequence: CATSRDQGYEQYF.

This clonotype was found a few times. The V and J genes are TRBV4-1 and TRBJ2-3; 9 bases align to TRBD2. The CDR3 runs 15 residues. Unmatched junction bases numbered 3, after V lost 2 bases and J lost 3 bases. Per germline, CDR1 MGHRA and CDR2 YSYEKL. This CDR3 is CASSQLGLATDTQYF. CDR3 sequence (DNA): TGCGCCAGCAGCCAATTGGGACTAGCAACAGATACGCAGTATTTT.